The next 27 T cell receptor beta chains were all read from a single sample in a study of PD-L1 blockade in urothelial cancer. Time point specified: peripheral blood 6 weeks after treatment start. TCRdb's copy holds only in-frame clones and misses some; the assay was immunoSEQ multiplex PCR. The sample lists about 120,000 clones; around 86% were seen once. The sample here was PBMCs, taken around atezolizumab (anti-PD-L1) treatment. These receptors were obtained from a man aged 50-59 years with urothelial cancer.

The CDR3 sequence is CASLTGGARYEQYF. DNA for the CDR3: TGTGCCAGCCTGACGGGGGGGGCGAGATACGAGCAGTACTTC. The J gene is TRBJ2-7, the V gene TRBV28; 8 bases line up with TRBD2. Trimming cost V 8 bases and J 4 bases; bases outside gene matches: 10. Germline V gives CDR1 MDHEN, CDR2 SYDVKM. The CDR3 totals 14 residues.

The V and J genes are TRBV21-1 and TRBJ2-1; the tabulated D call, TRBD2, remains unverified against the DNA. TRBV21-1 is labeled a pseudogene. This CDR3 region has 17 residues. The CDR3 nucleotides are TGTGCCAGCAGCAAATATCAGCGGGAGGACGGATACAATGAGCAGTTCTTC. Its protein is CASSKYQREDGYNEQFF.

The J gene is TRBJ2-7, the V gene TRBV18; D is perhaps TRBD1 (6 bases). V lost 3 bases to trimming and J lost 5 bases, with 14 bases between them. This CDR3 region has 14 residues. The germline V gene encodes CDR1 KGHSH and CDR2 LQKENI. CDR3 loop: CASSPDLGADEQYF. CDR3 bases: TGTGCCAGCTCACCGGACTTGGGGGCTGACGAGCAGTACTTC. The full variable domain, in which reference TRBV18 and TRBJ2-7 provide the parts outside the CDR3, is NAGVMQNPRHLVRRRGQEARLRCSPMKGHSHVYWYRQLPEEGLKFMVYLQKENIIDESGMPKERFSAEFPKEGPSILRIQQVVRGDSAAYFCASSPDLGADEQYFGPGTRLTVT.

This clone came up once. The rearrangement joins TRBV7-8 to TRBJ2-2; a weak D match, TRBD2 (5 bases). Trimming shortened V by 1 base and J by 1 base, and 7 bases separated the two germline ends. Germline V gene lookup returns CDR1 SGHVS and CDR2 FQNEAQ. This CDR3 contains 15 residues. For the CDR3, the DNA is TGTGCCAGCAGCTTAGGAGGGCGGAACACCGGGGAGCTGTTTTTT. This sequence encodes CASSLGGRNTGELFF.

The DNA for the CDR3 is TGTGCCAGCAGTGAAGCGCAGCTAGCGGGCGGCCAAGAGACCCAGTACTTC. Its protein product is CASSEAQLAGGQETQYF. The V gene is TRBV2, the J gene TRBJ2-5; 8 bases match TRBD2. The CDR3 covers 17 residues. Germline assignment: CDR1 SNHLY and CDR2 FYNNEI. With V trimmed by 0 bases and J by 1 base, 7 bases remained unmatched.

This clone was seen a few times. This chain connects TRBV6-5 to TRBJ2-7, with TRBD1 as a possible D gene (6 bases). CDR3 length: 14 residues. The germline CDR1 and CDR2 sequences are MNHEY and SVGAGI. Trimming left V 2 bases short and J 2 bases short, with 10 bases between. CDR3 DNA: TGTGCCAGCAGTTACGGGGGCAGCACCTACGAGCAGTACTTC. The encoded protein is CASSYGGSTYEQYF.

The rearrangement uses TRBV28 and TRBJ1-2, with D maybe TRBD1 (6 bases). CDR3 length: 15 residues. CDR1 and CDR2 from the germline V gene are MDHEN and SYDVKM. Trimming took 7 bases from V and 8 from J, leaving 23 bases between them. CDR3 bases: TGTGCCAGCAAGGCAGGGGCCTCCTTAAAAGCGGGCTACACCTTC. Translation gives CASKAGASLKAGYTF.

The rearrangement uses TRBV11-2 and TRBJ1-6; D is unresolved. This CDR3 is 15 amino acids long. V lost 3 bases and J 6 bases, leaving 12 bases between the germline ends. Germline-derived CDR1 and CDR2 are SGHAT and FQNNGV. CDR3 bases: TGTGCCAGCAGCTTCTACCGGGATTTTAATTCACCCCTCCACTTT. The encoded protein is CASSFYRDFNSPLHF.

V usage is TRBV18 and J usage is TRBJ1-1; weak D call: TRBD1 (6 bases). This CDR3 has 16 residues. V dropped 3 bases and J dropped 0 bases, with 14 bases sitting between them. CDR1 is KGHSH and CDR2 is LQKENI in the germline V gene. The CDR3 sequence: CASSPLKWDMNTEAFF. CDR3 DNA sequence: TGTGCCAGCTCACCCCTAAAATGGGACATGAACACTGAAGCTTTCTTT.

The chain couples TRBV28 to TRBJ1-3, with D maybe TRBD1 (6 bases). V lost 3 bases to trimming and J lost 0 bases, with 15 bases between them. Germline-derived CDR1 and CDR2 are MDHEN and SYDVKM. This CDR3 region has 17 residues. CDR3 bases: TGTGCCAGCAGTTTCCCGACAGGCCGAAACTCTGGAAACACCATATATTTT. Translated: CASSFPTGRNSGNTIYF.

The rearrangement joins TRBV2 to TRBJ2-3, with D possibly TRBD1 on 6 matching bases. V gave up 3 bases and J gave up 0 bases, with 10 bases separating them. CDR3 length: 15 amino acids. Germline V gives CDR1 SNHLY, CDR2 FYNNEI. CDR3 DNA sequence: TGTGCCAGCAGTGATCAGGGGATTAGCACAGATACGCAGTATTTT. Encoded protein: CASSDQGISTDTQYF.

The genes are TRBV9 and TRBJ1-1; weak D call: TRBD1 (5 bases). The CDR3 is 14 residues long. Trimming took 3 bases from V and 5 from J, leaving 14 bases between them. Germline-derived CDR1 and CDR2 are SGDLS and YYNGEE. CDR3 nucleotide sequence: TGTGCCAGCAGCGAACTTCCCCAGGGTACTGAAGCTTTCTTT. It specifies CASSELPQGTEAFF.

This clone has a single count. The genes are TRBV5-5 and TRBJ2-7, with TRBD1 as a possible D gene (6 bases). This CDR3 comprises 14 residues. Between the trimmed V and J ends, which lost 4 bases and 1 base, there was a span of 12 bases. Germline CDR1 and CDR2: SGHKS and YYEKEE (reference sequence). Written as DNA, the CDR3 is TGTGCCAGCAGCCGGCGACAGGATTCCTACGAGCAGTACTTC. Translation: CASSRRQDSYEQYF.

The chain links TRBV7-9 to TRBJ2-5, with 8 bases identical to TRBD2. V lost 1 base and J lost 0; bases outside the gene matches: 7. Germline V gene lookup returns CDR1 SEHNR and CDR2 FQNEAQ (reference sequence). This CDR3 is 17 amino acids long. The CDR3, as DNA: TGTGCCAGCAGCTTAGGGACTAGCACCATTTACCAAGAGACCCAGTACTTC. Translated: CASSLGTSTIYQETQYF.

The CDR3 nucleotides are TGTGCCAGCAGCTTTGGACAGAACTATGGCTACACCTTC. Residues: CASSFGQNYGYTF. V is TRBV7-6 and J is TRBJ1-2; maybe TRBD1 (6 bases). The CDR3 consists of 13 residues. V was shortened by 3 bases and J by 2 bases, with 7 bases between the two germline ends. Germline CDR1 SGHVS, CDR2 FNYEAQ.

The V and J genes are TRBV18 and TRBJ2-1; TRBD2 agrees at 8 bases. CDR3 length: 15 residues. V trimming: 0 bases; J trimming: 4 bases; junction bases outside the gene matches: 2. Germline V gives CDR1 KGHSH, CDR2 LQKENI. In DNA, the CDR3 is TGTGCCAGCTCACCACCGACTAGCGCGTACAATGAGCAGTTCTTC. Residues: CASSPPTSAYNEQFF.

The chain combines TRBV7-8 with TRBJ2-1; TRBD2 matches at 10 bases. Germline-derived CDR1 and CDR2 are SGHVS and FQNEAQ. Germline trimming cut 5 bases from V and 9 bases from J; bases unmatched to any gene: 13. The CDR3 runs 16 residues. This CDR3 is CASSTPLSAGGVEQFF. For the CDR3, the DNA is TGTGCCAGCAGCACGCCACTCTCAGCGGGAGGGGTTGAGCAGTTCTTC.

The V and J genes are TRBV5-6 and TRBJ1-2, with TRBD1 matching over 7 bases. Germline trimming cut 2 bases from V and 6 bases from J; bases unmatched to any gene: 22. This CDR3 comprises 19 residues. CDR1 is SGHDT and CDR2 is YYEEEE in the germline V gene. The CDR3, as DNA: TGTGCCAGCAGCTTTGGGGTAACCTACAGGGGACTCTCACTTCATGGCTACACCTTC. Encoded protein: CASSFGVTYRGLSLHGYTF.

J is TRBJ2-3 and V is TRBV5-1; TRBD2 matches 9 bases. Losses at the gene ends were 0 bases for V and 6 bases for J; bases not matched to a gene: 8. There are 16 residues in the CDR3. Per germline, CDR1 SGHRS and CDR2 YFSETQ. CDR3 sequence: CASSLEAAGGRDTQYF. CDR3 coding DNA: TGCGCCAGCAGCTTGGAGGCAGCGGGAGGCCGGGATACGCAGTATTTT.

The rearrangement links TRBV19 to TRBJ2-1, with TRBD2 identical over 8 bases. The CDR3 has 14 amino acids. Germline CDR1 and CDR2: LNHDA and SQIVND (reference sequence). J gave up 8 bases and V 6 bases, and 9 bases lay outside the gene matches. The CDR3 sequence is CASRPSGRLYEQFF. The CDR3 DNA reads as TGTGCCAGTAGACCGAGCGGGAGATTGTATGAGCAGTTCTTC.

The rearrangement uses TRBV7-8 and TRBJ2-5; D remains unclear. Germline V CDR1 and CDR2: SGHVS, FQNEAQ. The V and J ends lost 10 bases and 1 base respectively, with 16 bases between them. There are 14 residues in the CDR3. The CDR3: CATSWAVTQETQYF. The CDR3 coding sequence is TGTGCCACCTCCTGGGCCGTCACCCAAGAGACCCAGTACTTC.

V and J are TRBV9 and TRBJ2-2; 9 bases match TRBD2. J was trimmed by 0 bases and V by 0 bases; bases with no gene match: 0. Germline V gene lookup returns CDR1 SGDLS and CDR2 YYNGEE. This CDR3 is 16 amino acids long. The CDR3 is CASSVGGRANTGELFF. DNA of the CDR3: TGTGCCAGCAGCGTAGGCGGGAGGGCGAACACCGGGGAGCTGTTTTTT.

This clone was counted a single time. V usage is TRBV7-9 and J usage is TRBJ1-2, with 8 bases lining up with TRBD1. This CDR3 contains 15 residues. The J segment lost 6 bases and the V segment lost 1 base, leaving 7 bases of the junction unmatched. From germline, CDR1 is SEHNR and CDR2 FQNEAQ (reference sequence). As DNA, the CDR3 is TGTGCCAGCAGCTTAGTGCCGGGACAGGTAGATGGCTACACCTTC. Translation gives CASSLVPGQVDGYTF.

The chain recombines TRBV11-3 with TRBJ2-3; TRBD2 aligns across 8 bases. Germline CDR1 SGHNT, CDR2 YENEEA. V lost 5 bases and J lost 2; bases outside the gene matches: 6. This CDR3 comprises 15 residues. Written as DNA, the CDR3 is TGTGCCAGCAGCCCGGGGACTAGTCCCACAGATACGCAGTATTTT. Translation gives CASSPGTSPTDTQYF. Full variable domain (rest looked up from reference TRBV11-3 and TRBJ2-3): EAGVVQSPRYKIIEKKQPVAFWCNPISGHNTLYWYLQNLGQGPELLIRYENEEAVDDSQLPKDRFSAERLKGVDSTLKIQPAELGDSAVYLCASSPGTSPTDTQYFGPGTRLTVL.

CDR3 bases: TGCGCCAGCAGCGTGGAAATAGCGGGAGGGGTGAATGAGCAGTTCTTC. Protein: CASSVEIAGGVNEQFF. This chain uses TRBV5-1 with TRBJ2-1; the match to TRBD2 covers 11 bases. Unmatched junction bases numbered 10, after V lost 4 bases and J lost 7 bases. There are 16 residues in the CDR3. Germline-derived CDR1 and CDR2 are SGHRS and YFSETQ.

The CDR3 sequence is CASSPRQMYEAFF. The CDR3 nucleotides read TGTGCCAGCAGCCCAAGACAGATGTATGAAGCTTTCTTT. The chain recombines TRBV6-5 with TRBJ1-1; TRBD1 is a possible D gene (5 bases). With 6 bases removed from V and 7 bases from J, the gap between germline ends came to 15 bases. Germline CDR1 reads MNHEY; CDR2 reads SVGAGI. The CDR3 runs to 13 residues.

In DNA form, the CDR3 reads TGCGCCAGCAGTCAATCCCGGGCTGGGACAGACCAAGAGACCCAGTACTTC. Its translation: CASSQSRAGTDQETQYF. The chain couples TRBV23-1 to TRBJ2-5, with TRBD1 matching over 7 bases. TRBV23-1 is labeled an ORF, and its function is uncertain. There are 17 residues in the CDR3. With 0 bases clipped from V and 0 bases from J, the junction kept 7 bases outside the gene matches.